The T cell receptor (beta chain) under discussion was sequenced for a study of cytomegalovirus exposure and HLA in healthy donors. The PCR had 60 Vbeta and 13 Jbeta primers. Libraries were prepared by immunoSEQ multiplex PCR; TCRdb keeps only in-frame clonotypes and omits some of them. The top ten clones hold about 0.72% of a sample with under 200,000 clones, 70% to 80% of them seen once. V shed 5 bases and J 3 bases; nucleotides not matched to a gene: 9. The CDR3 has 15 amino acids. CDR1 and CDR2 (germline): MNHEY, SMNVEV (reference sequence). On this clone: What it binds is unknown.

Study conclusions and caveats: High specificity and sensitivity for cytomegalovirus status were reported for the classifier. It was only CMV serostatus that was available as immune exposure information. As a later analysis showed, a missense DCLRE1C variant was linked to trimming of TCR beta V- and J-genes.

The sequence was collected from a woman aged 40 to 49 in good health and CMV-seronegative. Specimen: PBMCs. This chain joins TRBV27 and TRBJ2-7; 8 nucleotides line up with TRBD2. CDR3 sequence: CASSKRAGVGYEQYF. The CDR3 region has the DNA TGTGCCAGCAGTAAACGAGCGGGAGTGGGCTACGAGCAGTACTTC.